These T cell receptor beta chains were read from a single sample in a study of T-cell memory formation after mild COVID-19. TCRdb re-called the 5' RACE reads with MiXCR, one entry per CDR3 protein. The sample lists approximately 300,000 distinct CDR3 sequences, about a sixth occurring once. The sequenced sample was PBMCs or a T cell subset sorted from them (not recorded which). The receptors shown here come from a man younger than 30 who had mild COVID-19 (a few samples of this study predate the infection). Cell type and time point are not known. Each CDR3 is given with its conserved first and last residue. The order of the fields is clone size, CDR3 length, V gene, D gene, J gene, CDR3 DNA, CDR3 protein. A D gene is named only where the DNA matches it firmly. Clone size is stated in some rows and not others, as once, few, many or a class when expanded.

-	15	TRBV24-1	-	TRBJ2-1	TGTGCCACCAGTGATTCAGCCGCAGGGGACGTTGAGCAGTTCTTC	CATSDSAAGDVEQFF
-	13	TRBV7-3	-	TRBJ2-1	TGTGCCAGCAGCTGGGGGGCCAACAATGAGCAGTTCTTC	CASSWGANNEQFF
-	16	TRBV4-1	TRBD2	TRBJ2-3	TGCGCCAGCAGCCAAGCGGGACTAGGAGTTACAGATACGCAGTATTTT	CASSQAGLGVTDTQYF
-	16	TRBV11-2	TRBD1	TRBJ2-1	TGTGCCAGCAGCTTAGCACGGACAGGGGGCTCAAATGAGCAGTTCTTC	CASSLARTGGSNEQFF
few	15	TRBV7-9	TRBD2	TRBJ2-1	TGTGCCAGCAGCTTTTCCGGGGGGGCTTACAATGAGCAGTTCTTC	CASSFSGGAYNEQFF
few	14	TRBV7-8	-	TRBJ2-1	TGTGCCAGCAGCTCCTACAGACGGAACAATGAGCAGTTCTTC	CASSSYRRNNEQFF
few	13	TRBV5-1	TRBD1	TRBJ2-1	TGCGCCAGCAACCCCGGACAGGGGAGGGAGCAGTTCTTC	CASNPGQGREQFF
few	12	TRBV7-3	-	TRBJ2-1	TGTGCCAGCAGCACCCAGGAAGATGAGCAGTTCTTC	CASSTQEDEQFF
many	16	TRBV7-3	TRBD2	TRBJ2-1	TGTGCCAGCAGCCCCATCGGCCCAGCGGGGGGCGGTGAGCAGTTCTTC	CASSPIGPAGGGEQFF
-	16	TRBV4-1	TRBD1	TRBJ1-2	TGCGCCAGCAGTCCCGCCGGGACAGGGAAAAACTATGGCTACACCTTC	CASSPAGTGKNYGYTF
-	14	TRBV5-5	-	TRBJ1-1	TGTGCCAGCAGCTTCTGGACGGTGAACACTGAAGCTTTCTTT	CASSFWTVNTEAFF
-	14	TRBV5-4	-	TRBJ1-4	TGTGCCAGCAGCTTGGACTGGGAAGGGGAAAAACTGTTTTTT	CASSLDWEGEKLFF
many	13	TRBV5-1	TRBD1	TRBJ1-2	TGCGCCAGCAGCAGGGACAGTTCCTATGGCTACACCTTC	CASSRDSSYGYTF
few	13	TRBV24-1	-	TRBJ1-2	TGTGCCACCAGTGAGGGCCCGAGCTATGGCTACACCTTC	CATSEGPSYGYTF
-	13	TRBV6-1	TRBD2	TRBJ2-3	TGTGCCAGCAGTGAACGCGGGGGAGATACGCAGTATTTT	CASSERGGDTQYF
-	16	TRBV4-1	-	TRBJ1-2	TGCGCCAGCAGCCAAGGGGGGACGGGGGCGAACTATGGCTACACCTTC	CASSQGGTGANYGYTF
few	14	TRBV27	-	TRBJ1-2	TGTGCCAGCAGTCCCGGGTGGGGGACGAATGGCTACACCTTC	CASSPGWGTNGYTF
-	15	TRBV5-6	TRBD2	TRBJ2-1	TGTGCCAGCAGCTTTGACCAGCGGGGGATCGATGAGCAGTTCTTC	CASSFDQRGIDEQFF
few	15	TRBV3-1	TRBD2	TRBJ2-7	TGTGCCAGCAGCCAAGTAGCGGGGGCCCTCTACGAGCAGTACTTC	CASSQVAGALYEQYF
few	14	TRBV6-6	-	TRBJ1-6	TGTGCCAGCAGTTACGGGCAACAGCATTCACCCCTCCACTTT	CASSYGQQHSPLHF
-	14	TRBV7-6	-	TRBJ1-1	TGTGCCAGCAGCCTTCGGATTTTGGACAGTGAAGCTTTCTTT	CASSLRILDSEAFF
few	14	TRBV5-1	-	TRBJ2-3	TGCGCCAGCAGCTTGTTCCCGCGCACAGATACGCAGTATTTT	CASSLFPRTDTQYF